This T cell receptor beta chain was sequenced during a study of blood T cells in healthy people across ages. Study-wide results and limits: The recorded TCR beta diversity per million T cells decreased in a roughly linear manner with age.

This clonotype was observed a few times. Its antigen is not known. Every sample had a minimum of 6 million PBMCs isolated. The CDR3 is 17 residues long. Germline assignment: CDR1 SQVTM and CDR2 ANQGSEA. Trimming stripped 2 bases from V and 6 bases from J, with 24 bases between. Combining a sample-barcoded 5' primer with a J-beta primer mix, a second PCR ran for about 7 to 11 cycles. Researchers report that each sample yielded at least 2.5 million CDR3-containing paired-end reads. TCRdb itself ran the 5' RACE reads through MiXCR, one entry per CDR3 protein. In the table there are 1.5 million to 2 million distinct CDR3 sequences, almost 35% of which are singletons.

This TCR was recovered from a young woman in good health. The V gene is TRBV29-1, the J gene TRBJ2-3, with TRBD1 as a possible D gene (5 bases). Material: blood. This chain's CDR3 is CSVEQPSRGRVWDTQYF. In DNA, the CDR3 is TGCAGCGTTGAACAACCGAGCCGCGGCAGGGTGTGGGATACGCAGTATTTT.